The clone carrying this TCR beta chain was seen a handful of times. Only in-frame clones appear in the TCRdb table, and some are missing; sequencing was by immunoSEQ multiplex PCR. The sample has about 210,000 clones; about 87% are singletons. This sample is drawn from a study of blood T cell repertoires in COVID-19. Background on the study: COVID-19 samples collected from the United States, Italy and Spain covered acute and convalescent phases. In each case, the material was cDNA or gDNA derived from T cells, B-cell-depleted T cells, or PBMCs.

V was pared by 1 base and J by 10 bases, with 14 bases between. Germline V gene lookup returns CDR1 LGHNA and CDR2 YSLEER. CDR3 length: 15 amino acids. The sequence was collected from a woman aged 40 to 50 with acute COVID-19. Sequences were obtained from PBMCs or T cells enriched from blood (not recorded which). The chain uses TRBV4-3 and TRBJ1-6; D gene ambiguous. CDR3 residues: CASSQAVLGRSPLHF. The CDR3 coding sequence is TGCGCCAGCAGCCAAGCGGTCCTAGGAAGGTCACCCCTCCACTTT.